A single sample gave rise to the 18 T cell receptor beta chains below, sequenced in a study of cytomegalovirus exposure and HLA in healthy donors listed by TCRdb under 2017. To prepare the library, the immunoSEQ multiplex PCR assay was applied. For the multiplex PCR, a mixture combining 60 forward primers for TCR Vbeta segments and 13 reverse primers for TCR Jbeta segments was used. As stored in TCRdb, this immuneACCESS dataset retains in-frame rearrangements with V and J assigned. A fraction of the clones does not appear; measured against another copy, unresolved V genes explain less than half of the discrepancy, and the remainder lacks a known reason. The sample includes about 160,000 clones, with under 80% observed a single time. Of the sample, around 1.5% is held by the ten largest clones. Sequences were obtained from PBMCs. All receptors come from a woman aged 25 to 39 in good health and CMV-seronegative.

This chain links TRBV5-1 with TRBJ1-2; 8 bases fit TRBD1. Germline CDR1 is SGHRS and CDR2 is YFSETQ. The CDR3 totals 18 residues. V shed 3 bases and J 0 bases; nucleotides not matched to a gene: 13. The CDR3 sequence: CASSSKQGAVDTNYGYTF. For the CDR3, the DNA is TGCGCCAGCAGCTCAAAGCAGGGGGCCGTGGATACTAACTATGGCTACACCTTC.

The chain carries TRBV2 and TRBJ1-5, with 7 bases identical to TRBD1. From germline, CDR1 is SNHLY and CDR2 FYNNEI. The CDR3 extends over 15 amino acids. With V trimmed by 6 bases and J by 0 bases, 5 bases remained unmatched. The CDR3: CASRLGTASNQPQHF. CDR3 nucleotides: TGTGCCAGCAGACTCGGGACAGCTAGCAATCAGCCCCAGCATTTT.

This chain connects TRBV14 to TRBJ2-7, with 7 nucleotides matching TRBD1. V was clipped by 4 bases and J by 0 bases; unmatched bases: 3. Germline V CDR1 and CDR2: SGHDN, FVKESK. This CDR3 spans 14 amino acids. CDR3 DNA: TGTGCCAGCAGCCCTTGGGACAGCTCCTACGAGCAGTACTTC. Translating gives CASSPWDSSYEQYF.

This clone was counted a few times. The chain joins TRBV29-1 to TRBJ2-7, with D possibly matching TRBD2 (5 bases). Per the germline V gene, CDR1 is SQVTM and CDR2 is ANQGSEA. The CDR3 totals 13 residues. Trimming pared 5 bases from V and 5 bases from J, leaving 16 bases between. The CDR3 reads CSVLPWERHEQYF. In nucleotides, the CDR3 is TGCAGCGTTCTCCCCTGGGAGAGGCACGAGCAGTACTTC.

The gene calls are TRBV30 and TRBJ1-1; TRBD1 might be the D (5 bases). The germline V gene has CDR1 GTSNPN and CDR2 SVGIG (reference sequence). The CDR3 extends over 13 amino acids. The V gene lost 4 bases and the J gene lost 1 base, with 10 bases spanning the gap. The CDR3 reads CAWTGGANTEAFF. The CDR3 coding sequence is TGTGCCTGGACAGGCGGGGCGAACACTGAAGCTTTCTTT.

This chain uses TRBV2 with TRBJ2-5, with 13 bases matching TRBD2. CDR1 is SNHLY and CDR2 is FYNNEI in the germline V gene. This CDR3 has 15 residues. After removal of 5 bases from V and 9 bases from J, the junction contained 9 bases not matched to a gene. The CDR3: CASSPTSGGSGAQYF. The CDR3 DNA reads TGTGCCAGCAGTCCGACTAGCGGGGGGTCGGGGGCCCAGTACTTC.

This chain uses TRBV6-6 with TRBJ1-2, with D maybe TRBD1 (5 bases). The germline gives CDR1 MNHNY, CDR2 SVGAGI (reference sequence). The CDR3 spans 14 residues. V was shortened by 6 bases and J by 6 bases, with 17 bases between the two germline ends. CDR3 amino acids: CASSSLGLFDGYTF. The CDR3 DNA follows: TGTGCCAGCAGCTCCCTGGGGCTATTCGATGGCTACACCTTC.

This chain links TRBV11-1 with TRBJ1-6; D not certain. Between the trimmed V and J ends, which lost 10 bases and 0 bases, there was a span of 13 bases. CDR1 and CDR2 (germline): SGHAT, FQDESV (reference sequence). The CDR3 spans 15 residues. The CDR3: CATSGGDSYNSPLHF. The CDR3 bases are TGTGCCACCTCGGGTGGAGACTCCTATAATTCACCCCTCCACTTT.

This chain links TRBV4-2 with TRBJ1-2; D is possibly TRBD1 (6 bases). Germline V gives CDR1 LGHNA, CDR2 YNFKEQ. Trimming took 0 bases from V and 4 from J, leaving 15 bases between them. This CDR3 is 16 amino acids long. The CDR3 DNA follows: TGTGCCAGCAGCCAAGATAAGGACAGCTTTTTCTATGGCTACACCTTC. It is translated as CASSQDKDSFFYGYTF.

The chain recombines TRBV18 with TRBJ1-2; possibly TRBD1 for D (5 bases). CDR1 and CDR2 (germline): KGHSH, LQKENI. The CDR3 totals 13 residues. The ends were cut back, 3 bases at V and 2 bases at J, with 7 bases in the middle. CDR3 in DNA: TGTGCCAGCTCACCGGAGGGGAACTATGGCTACACCTTC. It yields the protein CASSPEGNYGYTF.

The chain is built from TRBV12-1 and TRBJ1-5; whether TRBD1, the table's D call, matches the DNA was not checked. TRBV12-1 is flagged as a pseudogene. The CDR3 spans 19 residues. CDR3 sequence (DNA): TGTGCCAGCAGCTTGGTCCCCCCAGGGGTCACCGTTAGCAATCAGCCCCAGCATTTT. Residues: CASSLVPPGVTVSNQPQHF.

V and J are TRBV5-1 and TRBJ1-2, with 7 bases aligning to TRBD1. The germline V gene has CDR1 SGHRS and CDR2 YFSETQ. The CDR3 is 13 amino acids. After removal of 6 bases from V and 3 bases from J, the junction contained 5 bases not matched to a gene. CDR3 in amino acids: CASTTGEDYGYTF. The CDR3 DNA reads TGCGCCAGCACAACAGGGGAAGACTATGGCTACACCTTC.

The chain couples TRBV18 to TRBJ2-3; 10 bases align to TRBD1. Germline values: CDR1 KGHSH, CDR2 LQKENI. After removal of 1 base from V and 5 bases from J, the junction contained 9 bases not matched to a gene. The CDR3 is 17 residues long. The CDR3 nucleotides read TGTGCCAGCTCACCACGGACAGGGGGGGCTTCCATAGATACGCAGTATTTT. It is translated as CASSPRTGGASIDTQYF.

The chain is built from TRBV5-1 and TRBJ2-7, with no clear D. Germline CDR1 reads SGHRS; CDR2 reads YFSETQ. The CDR3 contains 13 residues. V was pared by 1 base and J by 2 bases, with 7 bases between. CDR3: CASSLTVPYEQYF. In DNA form, the CDR3 reads TGCGCCAGCAGCTTGACGGTACCCTACGAGCAGTACTTC.

This chain uses TRBV5-1 with TRBJ2-3; TRBD2 matches 9 bases. The CDR3 totals 19 residues. Germline trimming cut 2 bases from V and 1 base from J; bases unmatched to any gene: 14. Germline V gene data show CDR1 as SGHRS and CDR2 as YFSETQ. The CDR3 DNA follows: TGCGCCAGCAGCTTACGACATGGCGGGGGGGCCGGTGGCACAGATACGCAGTATTTT. Its protein is CASSLRHGGGAGGTDTQYF. Full variable domain (missing parts from reference TRBV5-1 and TRBJ2-3): KAGVTQTPRYLIKTRGQQVTLSCSPISGHRSVSWYQQTPGQGLQFLFEYFSETQRNKGNFPGRFSGRQFSNSRSEMNVSTLELGDSALYLCASSLRHGGGAGGTDTQYFGPGTRLTVL.

The rearrangement uses TRBV7-8 and TRBJ1-5; D unresolved. The CDR3 totals 14 residues. V dropped 1 base and J dropped 4 bases, with 8 bases sitting between them. Germline V gene data show CDR1 as SGHVS and CDR2 as FQNEAQ. CDR3 coding DNA: TGTGCCAGCAGCTTAGTAGGAGTGAATCAGCCCCAGCATTTT. Protein sequence: CASSLVGVNQPQHF. The complete variable domain, with remaining parts taken from reference TRBV7-8 and TRBJ1-5, reads GAGVSQSPRYKVAKRGQDVALRCDPISGHVSLFWYQQALGQGPEFLTYFQNEAQLDKSGLPSDRFFAERPEGSVSTLKIQRTQQEDSAVYLCASSLVGVNQPQHFGDGTRLSIL.

The genes are TRBV5-1 and TRBJ2-1, with D unclear. V gave up 0 bases and J gave up 6 bases, with 7 bases separating them. This CDR3 has 13 residues. Germline CDR1 reads SGHRS; CDR2 reads YFSETQ. The CDR3 DNA sequence: TGCGCCAGCAGCTTGGGAGAGCCCAATGAGCAGTTCTTC. As protein: CASSLGEPNEQFF.

The V and J genes are TRBV18 and TRBJ2-1; D is possibly TRBD2 (5 bases). The germline gives CDR1 KGHSH, CDR2 LQKENI. This CDR3 comprises 15 residues. Trimming shortened V by 0 bases and J by 2 bases, and 8 bases separated the two germline ends. CDR3 sequence (DNA): TGTGCCAGCTCACCACCTAGCGCACCCTACAATGAGCAGTTCTTC. It codes for CASSPPSAPYNEQFF.